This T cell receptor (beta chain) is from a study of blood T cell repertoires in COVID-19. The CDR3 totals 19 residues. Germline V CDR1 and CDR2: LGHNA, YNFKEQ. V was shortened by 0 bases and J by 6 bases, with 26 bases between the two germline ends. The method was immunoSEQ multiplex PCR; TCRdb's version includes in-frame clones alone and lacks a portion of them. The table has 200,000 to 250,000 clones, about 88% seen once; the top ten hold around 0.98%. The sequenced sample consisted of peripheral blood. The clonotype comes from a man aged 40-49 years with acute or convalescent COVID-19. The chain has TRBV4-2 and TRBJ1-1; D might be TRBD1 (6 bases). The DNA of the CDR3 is TGTGCCAGCAGCCAAGAGTGGGACACACTTACCGCCCTTAACGCTGAAGCTTTCTTT. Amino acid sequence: CASSQEWDTLTALNAEAFF.